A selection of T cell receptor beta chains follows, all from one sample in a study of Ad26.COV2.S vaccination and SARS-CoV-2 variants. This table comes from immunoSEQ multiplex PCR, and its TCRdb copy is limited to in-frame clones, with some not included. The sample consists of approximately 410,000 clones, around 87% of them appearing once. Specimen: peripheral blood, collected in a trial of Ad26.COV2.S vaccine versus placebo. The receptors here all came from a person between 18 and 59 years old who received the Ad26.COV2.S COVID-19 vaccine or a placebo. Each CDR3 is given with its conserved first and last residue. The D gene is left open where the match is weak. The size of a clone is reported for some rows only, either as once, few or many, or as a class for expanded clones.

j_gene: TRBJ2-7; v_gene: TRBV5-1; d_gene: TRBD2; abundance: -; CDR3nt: TGCGCCAGCAGCTTGGTGGCTAGCGGGGGAGCCGAGCAGTACTTC; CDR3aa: CASSLVASGGAEQYF
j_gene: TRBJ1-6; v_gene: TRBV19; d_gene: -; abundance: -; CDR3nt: TGTGCCAGTAGTATAACCATCGTTAATTCACCCCTCCACTTT; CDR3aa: CASSITIVNSPLHF
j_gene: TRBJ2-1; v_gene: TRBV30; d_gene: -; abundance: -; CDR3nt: TGTGCCTGGAGTGTACGACAGCTCTACAATGAGCAGTTCTTC; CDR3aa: CAWSVRQLYNEQFF
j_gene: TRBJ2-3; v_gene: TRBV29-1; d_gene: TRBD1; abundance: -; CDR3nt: TGCAGCGTTGAAGTGACAGGGGGCCGTTTGAAAGATACGCAGTATTTT; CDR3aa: CSVEVTGGRLKDTQYF
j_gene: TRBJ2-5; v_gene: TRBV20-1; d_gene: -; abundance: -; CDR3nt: TGCAGTGCTAGAGACGGGGGGACCCAGTACTTC; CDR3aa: CSARDGGTQYF
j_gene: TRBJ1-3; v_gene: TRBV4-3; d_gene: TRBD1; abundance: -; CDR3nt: TGCGCCAGCAGCCAACGGACAGGGGGAGACACCATATATTTT; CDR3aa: CASSQRTGGDTIYF
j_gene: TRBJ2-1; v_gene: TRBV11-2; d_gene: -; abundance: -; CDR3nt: TGTGCCAGCAGCTTAGGTTTAGCTAACAATGAGCAGTTCTTC; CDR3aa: CASSLGLANNEQFF
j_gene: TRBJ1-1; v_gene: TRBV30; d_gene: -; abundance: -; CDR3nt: TGTGCCTGGAGTACAACAGTTCATATGAACACTGAAGCTTTCTTT; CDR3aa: CAWSTTVHMNTEAFF
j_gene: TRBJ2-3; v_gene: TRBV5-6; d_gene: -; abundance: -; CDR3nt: TGTGCCAGCAGCTGGTACCGGGCAGATACGCAGTATTTT; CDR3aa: CASSWYRADTQYF
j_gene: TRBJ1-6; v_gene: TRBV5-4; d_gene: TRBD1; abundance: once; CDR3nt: TGTGCCAGCAGCCCCCCGCGGACAGGCCGTGGTTCACCCCTCCACTTT; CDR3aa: CASSPPRTGRGSPLHF
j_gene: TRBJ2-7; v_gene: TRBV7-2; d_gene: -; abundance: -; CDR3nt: TGTGCCAGCAGCCTCCGACAGAACTACGAGCAGTACTTC; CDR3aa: CASSLRQNYEQYF
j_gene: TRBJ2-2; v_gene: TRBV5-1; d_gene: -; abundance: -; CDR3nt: TGCGCCAGCATGCCAGGGCAGGGGAACACCGGGGAGCTGTTTTTT; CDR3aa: CASMPGQGNTGELFF
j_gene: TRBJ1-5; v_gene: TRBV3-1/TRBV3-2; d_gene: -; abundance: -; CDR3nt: TGTGCCAGCAGCCAAGGTTTACAGAACAATCAGCCCCAGCATTTT; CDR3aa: CASSQGLQNNQPQHF
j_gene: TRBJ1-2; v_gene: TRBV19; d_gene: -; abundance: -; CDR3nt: TGTGCCAGTACCCGAGGGAACGTTGGCTACACCTTC; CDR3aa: CASTRGNVGYTF
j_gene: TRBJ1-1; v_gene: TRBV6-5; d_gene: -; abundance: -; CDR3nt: TGTGCCAGCAGTTCCAGGGGAGTGAACACTGAAGCTTTCTTT; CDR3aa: CASSSRGVNTEAFF
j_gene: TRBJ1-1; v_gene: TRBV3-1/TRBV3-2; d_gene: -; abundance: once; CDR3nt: TGTGCCAGCAGCCACCTGTGGGCCGGTCAGGGGAACACTGAAGCTTTCTTT; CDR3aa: CASSHLWAGQGNTEAFF
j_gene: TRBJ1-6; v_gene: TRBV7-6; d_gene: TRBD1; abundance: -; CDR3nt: TGTGCCAGCAGCTTCGGACAGGGAAGAGAGAATTCACCCCTCCACTTT; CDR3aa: CASSFGQGRENSPLHF
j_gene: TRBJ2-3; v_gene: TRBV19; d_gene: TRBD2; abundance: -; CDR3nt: TGTGCCAGTAGTTCACGCAGCGGGGGAGGGACAGATACGCAGTATTTT; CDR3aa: CASSSRSGGGTDTQYF
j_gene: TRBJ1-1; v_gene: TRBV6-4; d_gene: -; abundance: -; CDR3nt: TGTGCCAGCAGTGAGTTCCAGGGGACTGAAGCTTTCTTT; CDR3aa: CASSEFQGTEAFF
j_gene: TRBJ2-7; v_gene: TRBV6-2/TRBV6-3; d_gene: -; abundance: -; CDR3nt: TGTGCCAGCAGTTACTCGGGACACCCCTACGAGCAGTACTTC; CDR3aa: CASSYSGHPYEQYF
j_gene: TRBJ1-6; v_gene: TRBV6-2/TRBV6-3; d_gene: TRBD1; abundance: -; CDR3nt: TGTGCCAGCAGTCAGACAGGGAGCTCCTATAATTCACCCCTCCACTTT; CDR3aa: CASSQTGSSYNSPLHF
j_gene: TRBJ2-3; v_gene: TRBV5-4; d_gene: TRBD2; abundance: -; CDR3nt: TGTGCCAGCAGCTACCTCGGAGTAGCGGGGAGTGATACGCAGTATTTT; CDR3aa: CASSYLGVAGSDTQYF
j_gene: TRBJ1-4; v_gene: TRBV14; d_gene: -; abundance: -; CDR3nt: TGTGCCAGCAGCCAAGTTTCTAATGAAAAACTGTTTTTT; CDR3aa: CASSQVSNEKLFF
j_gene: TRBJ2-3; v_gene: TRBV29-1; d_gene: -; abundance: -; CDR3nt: TGCAGCGTTGACCAGACCACAGATACGCAGTATTTT; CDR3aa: CSVDQTTDTQYF
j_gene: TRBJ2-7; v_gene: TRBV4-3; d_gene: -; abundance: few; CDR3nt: TGCGCCAGCAGCCAAGGAGGTCAGTACGAGCAGTACTTC; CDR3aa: CASSQGGQYEQYF
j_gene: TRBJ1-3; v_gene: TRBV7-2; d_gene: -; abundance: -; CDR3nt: TGTGCCAGCAGCTTAGCGGCAGACGGAGGTGGAAACACCATATATTTT; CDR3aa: CASSLAADGGGNTIYF